This TCR beta chain appears in the sequencing data of a study of blood T cell repertoires in COVID-19. On the study more broadly: Researchers got acute and convalescent COVID-19 samples from the United States, Italy and Spain. In each case, the material was cDNA or gDNA derived from T cells, B-cell-depleted T cells, or PBMCs.

The data were produced by immunoSEQ multiplex PCR, yet TCRdb's version contains in-frame clones alone and is incomplete. Found here are about 220,000 clones, about 88% of them singletons; the top ten hold 1.9%. Trimming took 2 bases from V and 0 from J, leaving 9 bases between them. This CDR3 region has 15 residues. Germline-derived CDR1 and CDR2 are SGHTS and YDEGEE. This sequence was found in a man aged 35-49 years with active or convalescent COVID-19. The sequenced sample was peripheral blood. The rearrangement links TRBV5-8 to TRBJ2-1, with D possibly being TRBD2 (5 bases). CDR3 sequence (DNA): TGTGCCAGCAGCTTCGGGGTAAGCTCCTACAATGAGCAGTTCTTC. Encoded protein: CASSFGVSSYNEQFF.